This entry is about one TCR beta chain. The data derive from a study of blood T cell repertoires in COVID-19. At the level of the study: The study drew acute and convalescent COVID-19 samples from the United States, Italy and Spain.

This CDR3 contains 14 residues. V was trimmed by 3 bases and J by 8 bases, leaving 13 bases between them. Germline CDR1 is SNHLY and CDR2 is FYNNEI. Here immunoSEQ multiplex PCR was the method, and the copy in TCRdb shows in-frame clones only, minus some. The sample yields 150,000 to 200,000 clones, about nine tenths seen once. This clonotype was obtained from a woman aged 25 to 39 with acute or convalescent COVID-19. V gene TRBV2 combines with J gene TRBJ1-4; perhaps TRBD1 as D (6 bases). Sequencing was carried out using peripheral blood. The DNA of the CDR3 is TGTGCCAGCAGTGATACCCGGACAGTCGAAAAACTGTTTTTT. Encoded protein: CASSDTRTVEKLFF.